A single sample is the source of the 6 T cell receptor beta chains below, sequenced in a study of CD8 T cells in Susac syndrome. The RNA, roughly 0.5 to 1 ug, was put through reverse transcription using random hexamers. TCRdb re-analysed the immunoSEQ multiplex PCR reads in MiXCR, keeping a single row per CDR3 protein. The repertoire holds around 18,000 distinct CDR3 sequences, with around 95% as singletons. The sequenced sample was CD8+ T cells from PBMCs. All receptors derive from a human donor in good health.

The chain couples TRBV29-1 to TRBJ2-5, with 7 bases that match TRBD1. The CDR3 loop spans 12 amino acids. V was pared by 6 bases and J by 4 bases, with 5 bases of the junction left unmatched. Germline assignment: CDR1 SQVTM and CDR2 ANQGSEA. This chain's CDR3 is CSVRDSGETQYF. The DNA for the CDR3 is TGCAGCGTCCGGGACAGTGGAGAGACCCAGTACTTC.

The sample holds one count of this clonotype. The chain is built from TRBV28 and TRBJ2-2, with 8 bases identical to TRBD2. This CDR3 has 14 residues. From germline, CDR1 is MDHEN and CDR2 SYDVKM. J lost 5 bases, V lost 10 bases, and 9 bases had no gene match. The CDR3 loop is CATGGLALTGELFF. The DNA for the CDR3 is TGTGCCACCGGAGGACTAGCCCTTACCGGGGAGCTGTTTTTT. The full variable domain, rest sourced from reference TRBV28 and TRBJ2-2, is DVKVTQSSRYLVKRTGEKVFLECVQDMDHENMFWYRQDPGLGLRLIYFSYDVKMKEKGDIPEGYSVSREKKERFSLILESASTNQTSMYLCATGGLALTGELFFGEGSRLTVL.

The chain recombines TRBV20-1 with TRBJ1-2; the D gene is possibly TRBD1 (5 bases). In germline, CDR1 is DFQATT, CDR2 SNEGSKA (reference sequence). The V gene lost 0 bases and the J gene lost 7 bases, with 12 bases spanning the gap. CDR3 length: 13 amino acids. The CDR3 DNA follows: TGCAGTGCTAGAGATCTGGGACCGGTTGGCTACACCTTC. Its translation is CSARDLGPVGYTF.

The rearrangement uses TRBV27 and TRBJ1-1; D uncertain. Germline CDR1 and CDR2: MNHEY and SMNVEV (reference sequence). With 2 bases removed from V and 3 bases from J, the gap between germline ends came to 10 bases. This CDR3 spans 14 amino acids. The CDR3 protein is CASSLGEGYTEAFF. The CDR3, as DNA: TGTGCCAGCAGTTTAGGTGAGGGTTACACTGAAGCTTTCTTT.

This rearrangement joins TRBV20-1 to TRBJ1-1, with 7 bases fitting TRBD1. V lost 0 bases, J lost 2 bases, and 15 bases stayed unmatched. CDR1 is DFQATT and CDR2 is SNEGSKA in the germline V gene (reference sequence). The CDR3 covers 18 residues. CDR3 in amino acids: CSARDPYDRVPINTEAFF. The CDR3 DNA reads TGCAGTGCTAGAGATCCTTATGACAGGGTCCCAATTAACACTGAAGCTTTCTTT.

The chain couples TRBV28 to TRBJ2-7, with 7 positions matching TRBD2. Germline trimming cut 3 bases from V and 5 bases from J; bases unmatched to any gene: 4. The CDR3 has 13 residues. Germline V gives CDR1 MDHEN, CDR2 SYDVKM. CDR3 DNA sequence: TGTGCCAGCAGTTTCGGGGGGAGCGACGAGCAGTACTTC. This encodes CASSFGGSDEQYF. Variable domain in full (rest from reference TRBV28 and TRBJ2-7): DVKVTQSSRYLVKRTGEKVFLECVQDMDHENMFWYRQDPGLGLRLIYFSYDVKMKEKGDIPEGYSVSREKKERFSLILESASTNQTSMYLCASSFGGSDEQYFGPGTRLTVT.